This TCR beta chain was retrieved from a study of blood T cell repertoires in COVID-19. Study context: Whether acute or convalescent, the COVID-19 samples came from the United States, Italy and Spain. T cells, B-cell-depleted T cells, or PBMCs supplied cDNA or gDNA.

Germline CDR1 LGHDT, CDR2 YNNKEL (reference sequence). V lost 4 bases and J 2 bases, leaving 13 bases between the germline ends. This CDR3 contains 15 residues. The authors' processing: Quantification of nucleated cells was approximated via reference gene primer amplification. Some clones are missing from TCRdb's copy, which holds only in-frame ones; the method was immunoSEQ multiplex PCR. The DNA was the basis for D and trimming; V, J and clone size are from that table. The data show 35,000 to 50,000 clones, about 91% seen once. The clonotype was recovered from a human donor in a cohort sampled during active COVID-19. Sequencing used peripheral blood. This chain links TRBV3-1 (or the pseudogene TRBV3-2) with TRBJ2-3; D is possibly TRBD1 (6 bases). The DNA of the CDR3 is TGTGCCAGCAGCCTCCGGGACACCTACACAGATACGCAGTATTTT. Amino acids: CASSLRDTYTDTQYF.